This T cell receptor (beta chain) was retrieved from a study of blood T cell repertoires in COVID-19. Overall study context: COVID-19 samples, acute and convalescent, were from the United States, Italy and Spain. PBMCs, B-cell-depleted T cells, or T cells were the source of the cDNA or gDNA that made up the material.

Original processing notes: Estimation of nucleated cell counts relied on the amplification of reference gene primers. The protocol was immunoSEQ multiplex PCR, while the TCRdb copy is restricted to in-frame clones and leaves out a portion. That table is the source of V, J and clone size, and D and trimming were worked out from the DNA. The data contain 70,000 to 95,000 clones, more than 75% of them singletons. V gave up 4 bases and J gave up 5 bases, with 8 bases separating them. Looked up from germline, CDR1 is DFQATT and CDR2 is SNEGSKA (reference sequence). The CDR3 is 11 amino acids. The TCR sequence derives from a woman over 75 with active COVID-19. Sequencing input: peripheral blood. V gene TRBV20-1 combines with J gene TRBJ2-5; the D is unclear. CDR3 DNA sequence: TGCAGTGCTAAGTTTCAGGAGACCCAGTACTTC. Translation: CSAKFQETQYF.